In this sample, the clone carrying this TCR beta chain turned up a few times. The sample comes from a study of blood T cell repertoires in COVID-19. As for the study in general: The cDNA or gDNA used as material had been derived from T cells, B-cell-depleted T cells, or PBMCs.

Sequenced by immunoSEQ multiplex PCR; TCRdb stores in-frame clones only, minus some. Here the sample spans about 260,000 clones, roughly 86% being singletons. Germline CDR1 and CDR2: ENHRY and SYGVKD. The CDR3 is 14 residues long. The ends were cut back, 3 bases at V and 4 bases at J, with 10 bases in the middle. The receptor was isolated from a woman between 45 and 65 years old with acute or convalescent COVID-19. Material: peripheral blood. The V gene is TRBV10-3, the J gene TRBJ1-5, with D perhaps matching TRBD1 (5 bases). The CDR3 DNA sequence: TGTGCCATCAGTGATTCAGGGATAAATCAGCCCCAGCATTTT. This sequence encodes CAISDSGINQPQHF.